This entry describes one T cell receptor (beta chain). Its cognate antigen is unknown. The data are from a study of T cell responses to AZD1222 COVID-19 vaccine. General study findings and limits: Following two doses of AZD1222, Spike-specific TCR breadth and depth rose. The donor cohort was predominantly white British with a female majority, and clonal diversity may have been underestimated.

Data came from immunoSEQ multiplex PCR; TCRdb stores just in-frame clones and leaves some out. The sample comprises under 150,000 clones, just over 90% of which are singletons, and about 3.4% rests with the top ten. The germline gives CDR1 MNHNY, CDR2 SVGAGI (reference sequence). Trimming stripped 2 bases from V and 2 bases from J, with 7 bases between. This CDR3 is 14 amino acids long. Sample: peripheral blood, taken on day 0 of AZD1222 vaccination. The chain recombines TRBV6-6 with TRBJ1-5; unclear D gene. This receptor was obtained from an adult in good health. CDR3 protein: CASSYRRGNQPQHF. The CDR3 bases are TGTGCCAGCAGTTACCGTAGGGGCAATCAGCCCCAGCATTTT.